This T cell receptor (beta chain) was obtained from a study of shared clonotypes between healthy human individuals. Trimming took 7 bases from V and 2 from J, leaving 9 bases between them. The germline CDR1 and CDR2 sequences are MDHEN and SYDVKM. The CDR3 totals 13 residues. Assay used: immunoSEQ multiplex PCR; TCRdb lists only in-frame clones, some missing. The sample holds about 700,000 clones; under 80% are singletons and the top ten take approximately 1.7%. Specimen: memory CD4+ T cells sorted from blood. As to subset: CD45RA-negative fraction. The V gene is TRBV28, the J gene TRBJ2-1; the D is unclear. This clonotype was sampled from a woman aged 25-40 years in good health. For the CDR3, the DNA is TGTGCCAGCATAGGTGTACCCTACAATGAGCAGTTCTTC. Encoded protein: CASIGVPYNEQFF.